These 28 T cell receptor beta chains were all obtained from the same sample, sequenced in a study of T-cell memory formation after mild COVID-19. Using its own MiXCR run on the 5' RACE reads, TCRdb lists one record per CDR3 protein. The sample has hundreds of thousands of distinct CDR3 sequences, around 17% seen once; the top ten hold more than 10%. Sequences were obtained from PBMCs or a T cell subset sorted from them (not recorded which). The source of these receptors is an adult woman who had mild COVID-19 (a few samples of this study predate the infection). Cell type and time point are not known.

This clonotype has more than one count but fewer than ten. The chain employs TRBV4-1 and TRBJ2-2, with 11 bases identical to TRBD2. Germline CDR1 reads MGHRA; CDR2 reads YSYEKL. Trimming at V came to 4 bases and at J to 6 bases, leaving 4 bases not matched to a gene. The CDR3 loop spans 15 amino acids. Written as DNA, the CDR3 is TGCGCCAGCAGCCTTAGCGGGGGGGCCCCCGGGGAGCTGTTTTTT. This encodes CASSLSGGAPGELFF.

The chain recombines TRBV5-1 with TRBJ2-7; D is ambiguous. V was shortened by 1 base and J by 6 bases, with 8 bases between the two germline ends. CDR1 is SGHRS, CDR2 YFSETQ, per germline. The CDR3 sequence is 12 residues long. The CDR3: CASSLTRAEQYF. Written as DNA, the CDR3 is TGCGCCAGCAGCTTGACTCGGGCCGAGCAGTACTTC.

The sample holds a few counts of this clonotype. The chain carries TRBV7-6 and TRBJ2-7; D may be TRBD1 or TRBD2 (5 bases each). CDR1 is SGHVS and CDR2 is FNYEAQ in the germline V gene. The CDR3 has 16 amino acids. Between the trimmed V and J ends, which lost 1 base and 2 bases, there was a span of 15 bases. The chain's CDR3 is CASSLEGSGTTYEQYF. CDR3 nucleotides: TGTGCCAGCAGCTTAGAAGGTTCCGGGACCACCTACGAGCAGTACTTC.

V and J are TRBV7-9 and TRBJ2-7, with 8 bases that match TRBD1. Germline values: CDR1 SEHNR, CDR2 FQNEAQ (reference sequence). Trimming cost V 4 bases and J 5 bases; bases outside gene matches: 7. CDR3 length: 14 residues. DNA for the CDR3: TGTGCCAGCAGCTACCCTGGACAGGGAGACGAGCAGTACTTC. Amino acids: CASSYPGQGDEQYF.

The chain carries TRBV27 and TRBJ2-7, with 10 nucleotides matching TRBD1. J lost 1 base, V lost 4 bases, and 7 bases had no gene match. The CDR3 contains 16 residues. Germline V gives CDR1 MNHEY, CDR2 SMNVEV (reference sequence). Here the CDR3 reads CASSSIPGQGSYEQYF. The CDR3 DNA is TGTGCCAGCAGTTCGATCCCGGGACAGGGGTCCTACGAGCAGTACTTC.

The genes are TRBV7-9 and TRBJ1-1; TRBD1 agrees at 7 bases. Germline values: CDR1 SEHNR, CDR2 FQNEAQ (reference sequence). The CDR3 consists of 15 residues. V dropped 4 bases and J dropped 4; count of bases not matched to a gene: 9. The CDR3 DNA reads TGTGCCAGCAGCTCACCCCTGCCAGGGGGCACTGAAGCTTTCTTT. Its protein is CASSSPLPGGTEAFF.

The CDR3 DNA reads as TGTGCCAGCAGCTTGGGACCGCCGGGACTCGAGCAGTACTTC. Residues: CASSLGPPGLEQYF. This sequence joins TRBV5-6 and TRBJ2-7, with a possible D match to TRBD2 (6 bases). Per the germline V gene, CDR1 is SGHDT and CDR2 is YYEEEE. The CDR3 spans 14 residues. Trimming removed 0 bases from V and 6 bases from J, with 13 bases in between.

The chain employs TRBV12-3 or TRBV12-4 and TRBJ2-2, with unresolved D. This CDR3 is built from 14 residues. Trimming left V 11 bases short and J 5 bases short, with 18 bases between. The CDR3 nucleotides read TGTGCCTTTACGGCCCCCTCGCGGACCGGGGAGCTGTTTTTT. Its translation: CAFTAPSRTGELFF.

This clonotype was picked up a small number of times. The chain carries TRBV19 and TRBJ2-2; 9 bases fit TRBD2. V lost 10 bases, J lost 2 bases, and 5 bases stayed unmatched. The germline gives CDR1 LNHDA, CDR2 SQIVND (reference sequence). The CDR3 extends over 14 amino acids. The CDR3: CATLAGYNTGELFF. The CDR3 DNA sequence: TGTGCCACCCTAGCGGGGTACAACACCGGGGAGCTGTTTTTT.

This clonotype was found a few times. The chain uses TRBV5-1 and TRBJ2-3; 8 bases match TRBD2. V lost 0 bases, J lost 2 bases, and 5 bases stayed unmatched. The CDR3 covers 16 residues. From germline, CDR1 is SGHRS and CDR2 YFSETQ. This chain's CDR3 is CASSLVSGGYTDTQYF. In DNA, the CDR3 is TGCGCCAGCAGCTTGGTAAGCGGGGGATACACAGATACGCAGTATTTT.

Only a few counts were recorded for this clonotype. The V call is TRBV2, the J call TRBJ2-2; possible D gene TRBD2, 6 bases. The ends were cut back, 6 bases at V and 3 bases at J, with 11 bases in the middle. Germline loops: CDR1 SNHLY, CDR2 FYNNEI. The CDR3 covers 14 residues. The CDR3 loop reads CASSGDFYTGELFF. The CDR3 region has the DNA TGTGCCAGCAGCGGGGACTTTTACACCGGGGAGCTGTTTTTT.

The V and J genes are TRBV7-2 and TRBJ2-7; D ambiguous. CDR3 size: 14 residues. Trimming took off 3 bases at V and 3 bases at J, with 12 bases between the two ends. Germline V gene lookup returns CDR1 SGHTA and CDR2 FQGNSA. The CDR3 sequence is CASSFRGALYEQYF. CDR3 DNA: TGTGCCAGCAGCTTTCGCGGTGCACTCTACGAGCAGTACTTC.

This clonotype appeared a few times. The chain recombines TRBV14 with TRBJ2-2, with 8 bases fitting TRBD2. The CDR3 is 17 residues long. V lost 0 bases to trimming and J lost 4 bases; unmatched junction nucleotides: 7. The germline V gene has CDR1 SGHDN and CDR2 FVKESK. The CDR3 bases are TGTGCCAGCAGCCAAGAATTGGGTAGCGGGGTCACCGGGGAGCTGTTTTTT. Translated: CASSQELGSGVTGELFF.

This chain joins TRBV7-2 and TRBJ2-7; 10 nucleotides match TRBD1. This CDR3 has 13 amino acids. In germline, CDR1 is SGHTA, CDR2 FQGNSA. V trimming: 8 bases; J trimming: 5 bases; junction bases outside the gene matches: 6. The chain's CDR3 is CASAGQGIHEQYF. In DNA form, the CDR3 reads TGTGCCAGCGCGGGACAGGGGATCCACGAGCAGTACTTC.

V is TRBV28 and J is TRBJ1-2, with 12 nucleotides matching TRBD1. Germline lookup yields CDR1 MDHEN and CDR2 SYDVKM. V was clipped by 4 bases and J by 7 bases; unmatched bases: 10. This CDR3 region has 16 residues. In DNA, the CDR3 is TGTGCCAGCAGTTCGCCGGGGACAGGGGGCGCGGGTGGCTACACCTTC. It encodes CASSSPGTGGAGGYTF.

V and J are TRBV7-6 and TRBJ2-2; D may be TRBD1 (6 bases). The CDR3 is 13 amino acids. Germline values: CDR1 SGHVS, CDR2 FNYEAQ. Trimming took 4 bases from V and 7 from J, leaving 10 bases between them. This CDR3 is CASSSLQGGELFF. CDR3 in DNA: TGTGCCAGCAGCTCGCTACAGGGCGGGGAGCTGTTTTTT. Using reference TRBV7-6 and TRBJ2-2 for the parts outside the CDR3, the full variable domain is GAGVSQSPRYKVTKRGQDVALRCDPISGHVSLYWYRQALGQGPEFLTYFNYEAQQDKSGLPNDRFSAERPEGSISTLTIQRTEQRDSAMYRCASSSLQGGELFFGEGSRLTVL.

The chain has TRBV19 and TRBJ2-2; D is unclear. CDR3 size: 12 residues. Looked up from germline, CDR1 is LNHDA and CDR2 is SQIVND (reference sequence). The V gene lost 8 bases and the J gene lost 4 bases, with 8 bases spanning the gap. CDR3 residues: CASGRFTGELFF. DNA for the CDR3: TGTGCCAGTGGGCGCTTCACCGGGGAGCTGTTTTTT.

The chain recombines TRBV10-3 with TRBJ2-5; D call uncertain. V gave up 0 bases and J gave up 2 bases, with 4 bases separating them. The CDR3 length is 13 residues. From germline, CDR1 is ENHRY and CDR2 SYGVKD. CDR3 DNA: TGTGCCATCAGTGAGTCTCTACAAGAGACCCAGTACTTC. It translates to CAISESLQETQYF.

The chain links TRBV7-2 to TRBJ2-2, with D possibly being TRBD1 (6 bases). Germline values: CDR1 SGHTA, CDR2 FQGNSA. The CDR3 has 16 residues. The V gene lost 5 bases and the J gene lost 4 bases, with 17 bases spanning the gap. In nucleotides, the CDR3 is TGTGCCAGCAGCCGATGGACAGCCTATACCACCGGGGAGCTGTTTTTT. It codes for CASSRWTAYTTGELFF.

V gene TRBV14 combines with J gene TRBJ2-2; D is perhaps TRBD2 (6 bases). The germline V gene has CDR1 SGHDN and CDR2 FVKESK. Deletions cut 4 bases from V and 7 bases from J, with 13 bases between. This CDR3 has 14 amino acids. The CDR3 DNA sequence: TGTGCCAGCAGCCCCCGACTAGTAAGCGGGGAGCTGTTTTTT. Protein sequence: CASSPRLVSGELFF.

This clonotype appeared a few times. The gene calls are TRBV7-2 and TRBJ2-1; TRBD2 matches 7 bases. With 6 bases clipped from V and 1 base from J, the junction kept 15 bases outside the gene matches. CDR1 and CDR2 (germline): SGHTA, FQGNSA. The CDR3 loop spans 18 amino acids. The CDR3 bases are TGTGCCAGCAGGGGTCCGGGCGGGGGTGACCTGTCCTACAATGAGCAGTTCTTC. Amino acid sequence: CASRGPGGGDLSYNEQFF.

The chain couples TRBV20-1 to TRBJ1-2; no firm D call. Germline-derived CDR1 and CDR2 are DFQATT and SNEGSKA (reference sequence). V was clipped by 3 bases and J by 7 bases, with 12 bases between them. The CDR3 is 12 amino acids. For the CDR3, the DNA is TGCAGTGCTAGTCCGGGTATCAGTGGCTACACCTTC. It specifies CSASPGISGYTF.

This clonotype was recorded a few times. This chain connects TRBV28 to TRBJ2-7; no firm D call. V was clipped by 6 bases and J by 3 bases, with 12 bases between them. Germline CDR1 and CDR2: MDHEN and SYDVKM. CDR3 length: 13 residues. The CDR3 region is CASRDDRIYEQYF. The CDR3 DNA reads as TGTGCCAGCAGGGATGACCGTATCTACGAGCAGTACTTC.

The sample holds many counts of this clonotype. J is TRBJ2-7 and V is TRBV15, with TRBD2 matching over 8 bases. In germline, CDR1 is LNHNV, CDR2 YYDKDF (reference sequence). This CDR3 is 15 amino acids long. Trimming at V came to 5 bases and at J to 0 bases, leaving 6 bases not matched to a gene. The DNA of the CDR3 is TGTGCCACCAGCGGCCCCGGGACTAGCTCCTACGAGCAGTACTTC. Translating it yields CATSGPGTSSYEQYF.

This clonotype was seen a handful of times. V usage is TRBV4-1 and J usage is TRBJ2-3; weak D call: TRBD2 (5 bases). CDR1 and CDR2 from the germline V gene are MGHRA and YSYEKL. The CDR3 is 16 residues long. Trimming left V 1 base short and J 4 bases short, with 15 bases between. This chain's CDR3 is CASSQAGGLPPDTQYF. Written as DNA, the CDR3 is TGCGCCAGCAGCCAAGCAGGCGGACTTCCCCCAGATACGCAGTATTTT.

The rearrangement links TRBV12-3 or TRBV12-4 to TRBJ1-1; D call uncertain. The CDR3 consists of 16 residues. Trimming took 5 bases from V and 2 from J, leaving 18 bases between them. The CDR3 DNA reads as TGTGCCAGCAGTCCGGTATATGGACTGACCAACACTGAAGCTTTCTTT. Its translation: CASSPVYGLTNTEAFF.

This chain connects TRBV9 to TRBJ2-7; TRBD1 might be the D (6 bases). Germline CDR1 and CDR2: SGDLS and YYNGEE. V dropped 0 bases and J dropped 3 bases, with 10 bases sitting between them. CDR3 size: 14 residues. CDR3 in amino acids: CASSVGLGGYEQYF. The CDR3, as DNA: TGTGCCAGCAGCGTAGGGTTAGGGGGCTACGAGCAGTACTTC.

As regards this clonotype: At one boundary the junction diverges from the germline segment, which might be a read error. The rearrangement uses TRBV7-7 and TRBJ2-3, with D hard to call. This CDR3 has 15 amino acids. Germline values: CDR1 SSHAT, CDR2 FNYEAQ (reference sequence). The CDR3 DNA reads TGTGCTAGCAGCCGTTCAGCCGCTTCCACAGATACGCAGTATTTT. It codes for CASSRSAASTDTQYF.